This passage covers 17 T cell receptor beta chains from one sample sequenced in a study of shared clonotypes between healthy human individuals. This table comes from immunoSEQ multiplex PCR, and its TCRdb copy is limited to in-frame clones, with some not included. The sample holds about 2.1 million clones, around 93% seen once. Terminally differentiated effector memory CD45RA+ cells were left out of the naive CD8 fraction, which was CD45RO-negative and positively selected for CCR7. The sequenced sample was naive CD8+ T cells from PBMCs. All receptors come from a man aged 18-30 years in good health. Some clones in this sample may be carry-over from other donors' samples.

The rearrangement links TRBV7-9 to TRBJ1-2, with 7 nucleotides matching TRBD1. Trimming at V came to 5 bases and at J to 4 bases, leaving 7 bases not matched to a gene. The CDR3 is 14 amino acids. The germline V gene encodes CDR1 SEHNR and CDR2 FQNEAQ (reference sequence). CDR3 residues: CASSMGQFGYGYTF. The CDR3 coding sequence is TGTGCCAGCAGCATGGGACAGTTCGGCTATGGCTACACCTTC. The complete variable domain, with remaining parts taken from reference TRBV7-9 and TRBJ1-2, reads DTGVSQNPRHKITKRGQNVTFRCDPISEHNRLYWYRQTLGQGPEFLTYFQNEAQLEKSRLLSDRFSAERPKGSFSTLEIQRTEQGDSAMYLCASSMGQFGYGYTFGSGTRLTVV.

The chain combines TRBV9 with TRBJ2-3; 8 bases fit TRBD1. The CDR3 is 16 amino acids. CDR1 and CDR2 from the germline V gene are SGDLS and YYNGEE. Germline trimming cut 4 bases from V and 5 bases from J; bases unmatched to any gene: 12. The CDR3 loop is CASSPLLGQGLDTQYF. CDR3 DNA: TGTGCCAGCAGCCCTCTACTAGGACAGGGTCTAGATACGCAGTATTTT.

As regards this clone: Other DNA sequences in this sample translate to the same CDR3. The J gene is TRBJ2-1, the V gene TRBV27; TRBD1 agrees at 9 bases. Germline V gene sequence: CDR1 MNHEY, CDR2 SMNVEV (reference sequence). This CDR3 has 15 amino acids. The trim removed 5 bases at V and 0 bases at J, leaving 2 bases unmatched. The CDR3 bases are TGTGCCAGCAGTCCGGGACAGGGCTCCTACAATGAGCAGTTCTTC. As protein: CASSPGQGSYNEQFF.

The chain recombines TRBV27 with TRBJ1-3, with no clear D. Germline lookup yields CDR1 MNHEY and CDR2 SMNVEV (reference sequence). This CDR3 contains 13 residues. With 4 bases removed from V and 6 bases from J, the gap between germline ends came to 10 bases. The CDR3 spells CASSSKYPNTIYF. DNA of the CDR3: TGTGCCAGCAGTTCCAAATACCCAAACACCATATATTTT.

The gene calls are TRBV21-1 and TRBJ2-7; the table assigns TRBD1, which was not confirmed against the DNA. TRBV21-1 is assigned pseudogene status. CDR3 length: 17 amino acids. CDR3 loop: CASSNPQGSSSQCKQYF. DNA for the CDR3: TGTGCCAGCAGCAACCCACAGGGGTCATCGAGTCAATGCAAGCAGTACTTC.

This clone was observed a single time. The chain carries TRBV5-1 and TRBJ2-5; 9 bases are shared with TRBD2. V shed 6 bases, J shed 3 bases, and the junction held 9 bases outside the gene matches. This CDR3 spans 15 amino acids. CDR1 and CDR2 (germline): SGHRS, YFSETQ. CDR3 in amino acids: CASTHAASGKETQYF. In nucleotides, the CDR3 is TGCGCCAGCACCCACGCTGCTAGCGGGAAAGAGACCCAGTACTTC.

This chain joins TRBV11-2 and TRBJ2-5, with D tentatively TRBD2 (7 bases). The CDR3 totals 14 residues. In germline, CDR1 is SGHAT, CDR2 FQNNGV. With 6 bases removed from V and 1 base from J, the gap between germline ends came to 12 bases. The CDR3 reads CASRARGGQETQYF. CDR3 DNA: TGTGCCAGCAGGGCAAGGGGGGGCCAAGAGACCCAGTACTTC. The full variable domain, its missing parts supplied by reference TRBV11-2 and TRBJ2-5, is EAGVAQSPRYKIIEKRQSVAFWCNPISGHATLYWYQQILGQGPKLLIQFQNNGVVDDSQLPKDRFSAERLKGVDSTLKIQPAKLEDSAVYLCASRARGGQETQYFGPGTRLLVL.

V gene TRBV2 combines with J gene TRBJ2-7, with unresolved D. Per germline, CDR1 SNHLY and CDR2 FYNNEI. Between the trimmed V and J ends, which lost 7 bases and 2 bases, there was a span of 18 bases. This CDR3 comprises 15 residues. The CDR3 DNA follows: TGTGCCAGCATAGGAGTGGGCGGTTCAGCCTACGAGCAGTACTTC. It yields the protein CASIGVGGSAYEQYF. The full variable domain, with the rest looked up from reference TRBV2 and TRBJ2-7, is EPEVTQTPSHQVTQMGQEVILRCVPISNHLYFYWYRQILGQKVEFLVSFYNNEISEKSEIFDDQFSVERPDGSNFTLKIRSTKLEDSAMYFCASIGVGGSAYEQYFGPGTRLTVT.

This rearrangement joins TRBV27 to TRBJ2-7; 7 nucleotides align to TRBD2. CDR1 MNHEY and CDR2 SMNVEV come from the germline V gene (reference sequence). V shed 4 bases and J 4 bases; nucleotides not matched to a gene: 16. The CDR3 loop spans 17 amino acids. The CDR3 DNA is TGTGCCAGCAGTTCCGTAGCCCGCGGCGGGAGTGGGTACGAGCAGTACTTC. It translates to CASSSVARGGSGYEQYF.

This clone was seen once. CDR3 region: CASSPRTLWDEQFF. CDR3 nucleotide sequence: TGCGCCAGCAGCCCCAGGACCCTTTGGGATGAGCAGTTCTTC. The chain has TRBV5-1 and TRBJ2-1, with D hard to call. Trimming left V 4 bases short and J 8 bases short, with 16 bases between. CDR1 SGHRS and CDR2 YFSETQ come from the germline V gene. The CDR3 has 14 amino acids. The variable domain in full, completed from reference TRBV5-1 and TRBJ2-1, reads KAGVTQTPRYLIKTRGQQVTLSCSPISGHRSVSWYQQTPGQGLQFLFEYFSETQRNKGNFPGRFSGRQFSNSRSEMNVSTLELGDSALYLCASSPRTLWDEQFFGPGTRLTVL.

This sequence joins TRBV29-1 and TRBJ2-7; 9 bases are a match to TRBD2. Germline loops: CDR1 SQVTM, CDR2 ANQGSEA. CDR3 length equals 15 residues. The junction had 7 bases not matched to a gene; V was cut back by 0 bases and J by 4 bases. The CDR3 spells CSVEDLAGGLYEQYF. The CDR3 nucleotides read TGCAGCGTTGAAGATCTGGCGGGAGGGCTTTACGAGCAGTACTTC.

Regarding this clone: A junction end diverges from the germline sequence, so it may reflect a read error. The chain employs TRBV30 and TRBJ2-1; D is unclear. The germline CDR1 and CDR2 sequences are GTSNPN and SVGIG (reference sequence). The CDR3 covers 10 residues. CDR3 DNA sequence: TGTGCCTGGAGTGAGGCCCCACCGATCTTC. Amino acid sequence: CAWSEAPPIF. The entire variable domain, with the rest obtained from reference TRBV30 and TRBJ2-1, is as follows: SQTIHQWPATLVQPVGSPLSLECTVEGTSNPNLYWYRQAAGRGLQLLFYSVGIGQISSEVPQNLSASRPQDRQFILSSKKLLLSDSGFYLCAWSEAPPIFGPGTRLTVL.

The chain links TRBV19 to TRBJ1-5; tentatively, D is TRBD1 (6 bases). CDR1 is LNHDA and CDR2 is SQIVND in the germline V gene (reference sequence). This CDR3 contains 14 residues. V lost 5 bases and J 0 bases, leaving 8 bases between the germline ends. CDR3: CASSWGASNQPQHF. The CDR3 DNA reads TGTGCCAGTAGTTGGGGGGCTAGCAATCAGCCCCAGCATTTT.

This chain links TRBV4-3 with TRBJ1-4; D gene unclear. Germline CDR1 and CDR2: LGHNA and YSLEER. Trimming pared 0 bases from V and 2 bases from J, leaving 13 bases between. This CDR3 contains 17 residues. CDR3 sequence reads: CASSQDQPETTNEKLFF. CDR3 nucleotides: TGCGCCAGCAGCCAAGATCAGCCGGAGACGACTAATGAAAAACTGTTTTTT.

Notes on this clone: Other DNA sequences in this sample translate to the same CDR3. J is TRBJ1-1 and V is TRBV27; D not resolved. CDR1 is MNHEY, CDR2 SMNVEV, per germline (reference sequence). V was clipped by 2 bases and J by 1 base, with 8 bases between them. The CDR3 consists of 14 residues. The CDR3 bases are TGTGCCAGCAGTTTAGGTGGGTCGAACACTGAAGCTTTCTTT. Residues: CASSLGGSNTEAFF.

CDR3: CASSSPEREGLDEQYF. The CDR3 DNA reads as TGTGCCAGCAGTTCCCCCGAGCGGGAGGGCCTCGACGAGCAGTACTTC. This chain connects TRBV27 to TRBJ2-7; 10 positions match TRBD2. This CDR3 contains 16 residues. Germline CDR1 reads MNHEY; CDR2 reads SMNVEV (reference sequence). J gave up 5 bases and V 4 bases, and 11 bases lay outside the gene matches.

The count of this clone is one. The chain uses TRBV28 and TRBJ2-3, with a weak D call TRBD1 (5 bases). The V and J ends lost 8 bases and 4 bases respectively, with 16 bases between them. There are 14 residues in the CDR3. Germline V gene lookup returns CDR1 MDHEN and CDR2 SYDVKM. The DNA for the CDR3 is TGTGCCAGCCGACCGCCAGGGTTCGCAGATACGCAGTATTTT. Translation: CASRPPGFADTQYF.